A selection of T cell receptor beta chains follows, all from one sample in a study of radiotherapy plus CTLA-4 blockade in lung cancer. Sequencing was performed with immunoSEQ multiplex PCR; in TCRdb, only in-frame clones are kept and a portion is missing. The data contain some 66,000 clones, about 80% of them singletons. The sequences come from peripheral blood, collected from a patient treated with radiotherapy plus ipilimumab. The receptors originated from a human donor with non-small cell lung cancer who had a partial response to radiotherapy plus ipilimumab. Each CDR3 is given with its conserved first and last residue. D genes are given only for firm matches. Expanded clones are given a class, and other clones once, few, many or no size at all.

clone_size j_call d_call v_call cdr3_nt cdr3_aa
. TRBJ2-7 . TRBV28 TGTGCCAGCAGTCTACAGGCTTACGAGCAGTACTTC CASSLQAYEQYF
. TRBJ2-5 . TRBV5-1 TGCGCCAGCAGCTTGGCAGGGCTTGGAGAGACCCAGTACTTC CASSLAGLGETQYF
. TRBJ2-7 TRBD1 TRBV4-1 TGCGCCAGCAGCCAAGATCCTCAGGGGGCCTTCTACGAGCAGTACTTC CASSQDPQGAFYEQYF
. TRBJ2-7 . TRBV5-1 TGCGCCAGCAGCTTGGCCGGAGGGGGCATGGGTAATGAGCAGTACTTC CASSLAGGGMGNEQYF
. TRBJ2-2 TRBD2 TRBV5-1 TGCGCCAGCAGCTTCACGGGAGGGAACACCGGGGAGCTGTTTTTT CASSFTGGNTGELFF
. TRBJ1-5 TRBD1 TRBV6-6 TGTGCCAGCAGCGACGGACAGGTGAGCAATCAGCCCCAGCATTTT CASSDGQVSNQPQHF
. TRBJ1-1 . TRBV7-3 TGTGCCAGCAGCTTAGGGCAAAACACTGAAGCTTTCTTT CASSLGQNTEAFF
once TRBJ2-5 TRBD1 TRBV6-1 TGTGCCAGCAGTGAAGTGGGACAGGGGCAAGAGACCCAGTACTTC CASSEVGQGQETQYF
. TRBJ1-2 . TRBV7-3 TGTGCCAGCAGCGCGAGGTCTGACTATGGCTACACCTTC CASSARSDYGYTF
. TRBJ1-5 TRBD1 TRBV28 TGTGCCAGCAGACAGGGGGTCAATCAGCCCCAGCATTTT CASRQGVNQPQHF
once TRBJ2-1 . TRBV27 TGTGCCAGCAGTTTACATCAGGGGCCCTCTCAGTCCAATGAGCAGTTCTTC CASSLHQGPSQSNEQFF
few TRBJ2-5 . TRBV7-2 TGTGCCAGCAGCTCCGCTGGGGGGATTACAACCCAAGAGACCCAGTACTTC CASSSAGGITTQETQYF
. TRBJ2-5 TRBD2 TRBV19 TGTGCCAGTAGTGACGGGACTAGTAGCACCCAGTACTTC CASSDGTSSTQYF
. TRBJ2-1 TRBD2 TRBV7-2 TGTGCCAGCAGCTTAGGGAGAGCGGGGGCCCTTGGTGAGCAGTTCTTC CASSLGRAGALGEQFF
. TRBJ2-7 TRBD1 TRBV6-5 TGTGCCAGCAGTCTCAACAGGGGACCCTACGAGCAGTACTTC CASSLNRGPYEQYF
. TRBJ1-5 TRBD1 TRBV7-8 TGTGCCAGCAGCTTGAGGACAGGGGTACAGCCCCAGCATTTT CASSLRTGVQPQHF
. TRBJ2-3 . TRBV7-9 TGTGCCAGCAGCCTAACCCCAGCGTATCAGGGACACACAGATACGCAGTATTTT CASSLTPAYQGHTDTQYF
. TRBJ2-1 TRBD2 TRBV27 TGTGCCAGCAGTTTAAGAGCGGGAGTCGTTAGGTTCTTC CASSLRAGVVRFF
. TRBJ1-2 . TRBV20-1 TGCAGTGCTCGAGGCCCCGGGAGCTACACCTTC CSARGPGSYTF
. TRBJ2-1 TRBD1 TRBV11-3 TGTGCCAGCAGCCCAAGACAGGGGGGAACCTACAATGAGCAGTTCTTC CASSPRQGGTYNEQFF
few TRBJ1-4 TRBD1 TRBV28 TGTGCCAGCAAGGAGGGGGCGCGGACTAATGAAAAACTGTTTTTT CASKEGARTNEKLFF
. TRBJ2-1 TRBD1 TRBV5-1 TGCGCCAGCAGCAAGGAGGACAGGGGGAATGAGCAGTTCTTC CASSKEDRGNEQFF
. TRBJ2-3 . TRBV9 TGTGCCAGCACCCCAGGGCTCACAGATACGCAGTATTTT CASTPGLTDTQYF
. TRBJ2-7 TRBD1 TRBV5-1 TGCGCCAGCAGCTTGGAGCCAGGGACAGGGATCTACGAGCAGTACTTC CASSLEPGTGIYEQYF
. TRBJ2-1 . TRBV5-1 TGCGCCAGCAGCCCTGGACAGTCTACCTACAATGAGCAGTTCTTC CASSPGQSTYNEQFF
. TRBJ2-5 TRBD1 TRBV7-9 TGTGCCAGCAGCCGGACAGGGAGAGAGACCCAGTACTTC CASSRTGRETQYF
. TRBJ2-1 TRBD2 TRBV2 TGTGCCAGCAACACGCTAGCGGGCATTTACAATGAGCAGTTCTTC CASNTLAGIYNEQFF
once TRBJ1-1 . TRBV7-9 TGTGCCAGCAGCTCTCAGGGAGGCACTGAAGCTTTCTTT CASSSQGGTEAFF
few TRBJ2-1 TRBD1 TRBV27 TGTGCCAGCAGTCCTGACAGGGGCCAGGGTGAGCAGTTCTTC CASSPDRGQGEQFF
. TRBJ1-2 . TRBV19 TGTGCCAGTAGTTCCTTCAGGACGGACTCTAACTATGGCTACACCTTC CASSSFRTDSNYGYTF
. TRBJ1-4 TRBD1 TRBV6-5 TGTGCCAGCAGCCTAAACAGGGGGGATGAAAAACTGTTTTTT CASSLNRGDEKLFF
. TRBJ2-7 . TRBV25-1 TGTGCCAGCGGCCTCCTCTACGAGCAGTACTTC CASGLLYEQYF
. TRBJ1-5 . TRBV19 TGTGCCAGTAGTTGGCCCGGGACTGTCAATCAGCCCCAGCATTTT CASSWPGTVNQPQHF
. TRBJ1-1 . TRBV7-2 TGTGCCAGCAGCTTCGGGGGAATGAACACTGAAGCTTTCTTT CASSFGGMNTEAFF
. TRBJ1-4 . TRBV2 TGTGCCAGCAATGTTCCCATAGACAAGCCCGGGGGGGAAAAACTGTTTTTT CASNVPIDKPGGEKLFF
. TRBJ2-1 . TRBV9 TGTGCCAGCAGCGTATCGGGCAGGGGCGTCCACAATGAGCAGTTCTTC CASSVSGRGVHNEQFF
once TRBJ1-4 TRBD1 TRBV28 TGTGCCAGCAGGCCGGGACAGGGCAATGAAAAACTGTTTTTT CASRPGQGNEKLFF
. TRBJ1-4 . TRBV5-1 TGCGCCAGTGGCCTCGGCAGGACTAATGAAAAACTGTTTTTT CASGLGRTNEKLFF
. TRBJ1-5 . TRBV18 TGTGCCAGCTCACCACAGGGCGGGCTGGCTCAGCCCCAGCATTTT CASSPQGGLAQPQHF
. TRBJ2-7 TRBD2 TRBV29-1 TGCAGCGTTCGGAGTCAAGCGGGAGGGTCCTACGAGCAGTACTTC CSVRSQAGGSYEQYF
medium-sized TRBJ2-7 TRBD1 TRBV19 TGTGCCAGTAATAAACCGGGACAGGGCTCCTACGAGCAGTACTTC CASNKPGQGSYEQYF
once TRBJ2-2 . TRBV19 TGTGCCAGTAGTCTACAGGGATACACCGGGGAGCTGTTTTTT CASSLQGYTGELFF
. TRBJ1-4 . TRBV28 TGTGCCAGCAGTTCACCAGTCGAAGATGTTGAAAAACTGTTTTTT CASSSPVEDVEKLFF
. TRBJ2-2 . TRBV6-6 TGTGCCAGCGGTGGCCGACCCGGGGAAACCGGGGAGCTGTTTTTT CASGGRPGETGELFF
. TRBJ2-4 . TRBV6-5 TGTGCCAGCAGTTATTGGACAGGGAGGGCCCCCCTCTACTTC CASSYWTGRAPLYF
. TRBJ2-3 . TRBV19 TGTGCCAGTACGACAGGTTCAGATACGCAGTATTTT CASTTGSDTQYF
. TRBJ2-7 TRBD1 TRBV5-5 TGTGCCAGCAGCTTCCGGACAGGGAACTACGAGCAGTACTTC CASSFRTGNYEQYF
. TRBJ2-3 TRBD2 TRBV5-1 TGCGCCAGCAGCTTGGAACCGCGGGAGGGCACAGATACGCAGTATTTT CASSLEPREGTDTQYF